The present TCR beta chain was sequenced within a study of cytomegalovirus exposure and HLA in healthy donors. The study, taken as a whole, reports: There were some V segments, including TRBV6-2 and TRBV6-3, excluded as indistinguishable. A later look showed TCR association rates differing by HLA locus, highest for DRB1 and lowest for HLA-C.

Trimming took 8 bases from V and 0 from J; bases not matched to a gene: 7. This CDR3 is 15 amino acids long. Germline CDR1 is LNHDA and CDR2 is SQIVND (reference sequence). PCR involved 60 Vbeta and 13 Jbeta primers. Sequenced by immunoSEQ multiplex PCR; TCRdb stores in-frame clones only, minus some. The table includes about 200,000 clones, 70% to 85% detected once. A word on this clone: What it binds is unknown.

The sample consisted of PBMCs. The sequence was collected from a boy between 2 and 10 years old in good health and CMV-seronegative. This sequence joins TRBV19 and TRBJ2-1, with 7 bases aligning to TRBD1. CDR3 protein: CASDRGLSSYNEQFF. Written as DNA, the CDR3 is TGTGCCAGTGATAGGGGGCTCAGCTCCTACAATGAGCAGTTCTTC.